The rows below give T cell receptor beta chains drawn from one sample of a study of beta chain features in type 1 diabetes. The method was immunoSEQ multiplex PCR; TCRdb's version includes in-frame clones alone and lacks a portion of them. Here the sample spans 600,000 or so clones, roughly an eighth being singletons. Sequences were obtained from naive CD4+ T cells from blood. These receptors were obtained from a young man with type 1 diabetes. Each CDR3 is given with its conserved first and last residue. Each record gives: CDR3 DNA, CDR3 protein, D gene, clone size, J gene, V gene. The D gene is left open where the match is weak. Clone size is stated in some rows and not others, as once, few, many or a class when expanded.

DNA: TGTGCCAGCAGCACTGAGGCAGATACGCAGTATTTT; CDR3: CASSTEADTQYF; D: NA; size: few; J: TRBJ2-3; V: TRBV7-2
DNA: TGTGCCAGCAGCTTAGGGGGCGCCACAGATACGCAGTATTTT; CDR3: CASSLGGATDTQYF; D: NA; size: NA; J: TRBJ2-3; V: TRBV7-2
DNA: TGCGCCAGCAGCCGGCTAGCGGGAGACGTAGAGACCCAGTACTTC; CDR3: CASSRLAGDVETQYF; D: TRBD2; size: NA; J: TRBJ2-5; V: TRBV4-1
DNA: TGTGCCTGGAGTCGCGTCGGAAACACCATATATTTT; CDR3: CAWSRVGNTIYF; D: NA; size: NA; J: TRBJ1-3; V: TRBV30
DNA: TGTGCCAGCAGCGTAGTTCTCGCAGATACGCAGTATTTT; CDR3: CASSVVLADTQYF; D: NA; size: NA; J: TRBJ2-3; V: TRBV9
DNA: TGTGCCAGCAGCTTAGGCGGGGACAGGTCCTACGAGCAGTACTTC; CDR3: CASSLGGDRSYEQYF; D: TRBD1; size: NA; J: TRBJ2-7; V: TRBV7-2
DNA: TGTGCCAGCAGCTTAGTAAGCAGGGATACGCAGTATTTT; CDR3: CASSLVSRDTQYF; D: NA; size: NA; J: TRBJ2-3; V: TRBV11-2
DNA: TGTGCCAGCAGCTTCGAGTCCTACGAGCAGTACTTC; CDR3: CASSFESYEQYF; D: NA; size: few; J: TRBJ2-7; V: TRBV7-9
DNA: TGCAGCGGCGCGGTGACGGAGAACACTGAAGCTTTCTTT; CDR3: CSGAVTENTEAFF; D: NA; size: NA; J: TRBJ1-1; V: TRBV29-1
DNA: TGTGCCAGCAGTCCCTTGATAGGGGCTGGAAACACCATATATTTT; CDR3: CASSPLIGAGNTIYF; D: NA; size: few; J: TRBJ1-3; V: TRBV2
DNA: TGTGCCAGCAGCTTGGCCCTTCGGGCTTCCTACGAGCAGTACTTC; CDR3: CASSLALRASYEQYF; D: NA; size: few; J: TRBJ2-7; V: TRBV5-4
DNA: TGTGCCACTACTTCTGACATTCGAGGGGAGAAGACCCAGTACTTC; CDR3: CATTSDIRGEKTQYF; D: NA; size: NA; J: TRBJ2-5; V: TRBV10-3
DNA: TGTGCCAGCAGTTTCGGGTCCCGCACAGATACGCAGTATTTT; CDR3: CASSFGSRTDTQYF; D: NA; size: NA; J: TRBJ2-3; V: TRBV27
DNA: TGCGCCAGCAGCTTGGGGTCGTCGAAGGAGACCCAGTACTTC; CDR3: CASSLGSSKETQYF; D: NA; size: few; J: TRBJ2-5; V: TRBV5-1
DNA: TGTGCCAGCAGCTTCAGCGGGTGGATCTCCTACAATGAGCAGTTCTTC; CDR3: CASSFSGWISYNEQFF; D: NA; size: NA; J: TRBJ2-1; V: TRBV7-2
DNA: TGCAGCGTCTATAGCGGGGGTGATTCGAATACGCAGTATTTT; CDR3: CSVYSGGDSNTQYF; D: TRBD2; size: NA; J: TRBJ2-3; V: TRBV29-1
DNA: TGTGCCAGCTCGCCGTCGCAGGGAGGGGAGGAGACCCAGTACTTC; CDR3: CASSPSQGGEETQYF; D: TRBD2; size: NA; J: TRBJ2-5; V: TRBV18
DNA: TGTGCCACCGCCCTGACAGTAGCTTCTGAAGCTTTCTTT; CDR3: CATALTVASEAFF; D: NA; size: NA; J: TRBJ1-1; V: TRBV7-2
DNA: TGCAGTGCTAGAAGGGATACGCAGTATTTT; CDR3: CSARRDTQYF; D: NA; size: NA; J: TRBJ2-3; V: TRBV20-1
DNA: TGTGCCAGCACCACTCCCGATGGGGGTGGCTACACCTTC; CDR3: CASTTPDGGGYTF; D: NA; size: many; J: TRBJ1-2; V: TRBV28
DNA: TGTGCCAGCAGCTTTAGTAGCGGGAGTCGCAATGAGCAGTTCTTC; CDR3: CASSFSSGSRNEQFF; D: TRBD2; size: once; J: TRBJ2-1; V: TRBV5-4
DNA: TGTGCCAGCAGGGGACAGGGGGAAGGCTACACCTTC; CDR3: CASRGQGEGYTF; D: TRBD1; size: few; J: TRBJ1-2; V: TRBV28
DNA: TGTGCCAGCAGGACTAGCGGGGCCTACGAGCAGTACTTC; CDR3: CASRTSGAYEQYF; D: TRBD2; size: few; J: TRBJ2-7; V: TRBV27
DNA: TGTGCCAGCAGTTTGGGTCGACTAGCCACTCGCACAGATACGCAGTATTTT; CDR3: CASSLGRLATRTDTQYF; D: TRBD2; size: NA; J: TRBJ2-3; V: TRBV27
DNA: TGTGCCAGCAGTACGAGGACTAGCGGGGGCGAAGAGACCCAGTACTTC; CDR3: CASSTRTSGGEETQYF; D: TRBD2; size: few; J: TRBJ2-5; V: TRBV28
DNA: TGTGCCAGCAGTGAACCGGGAGAAAGCAATGAGCAGTTCTTC; CDR3: CASSEPGESNEQFF; D: NA; size: few; J: TRBJ2-1; V: TRBV6-1
DNA: TGTGCCAGCAGCTTAGAAACCTCCTACGAGCAGTACTTC; CDR3: CASSLETSYEQYF; D: NA; size: NA; J: TRBJ2-7; V: TRBV7-3
DNA: TGTGCCTGGAGTTGGGGCAGGAACCAGGGAAACACCATATATTTT; CDR3: CAWSWGRNQGNTIYF; D: NA; size: NA; J: TRBJ1-3; V: TRBV30
DNA: TGTGCCAGCAGCCACGACTGGCTCCTCTCCTACAATGAGCAGTTCTTC; CDR3: CASSHDWLLSYNEQFF; D: NA; size: few; J: TRBJ2-1; V: TRBV5-5
DNA: TGTGCCAGCAGGATCGGGTTCAGGGATACTGAAGCTTTCTTT; CDR3: CASRIGFRDTEAFF; D: NA; size: few; J: TRBJ1-1; V: TRBV6-5
DNA: TGTGCCAGCAGTTTCCCGACTAGCGGGCCCTCCTACGAGCAGTACTTC; CDR3: CASSFPTSGPSYEQYF; D: TRBD2; size: NA; J: TRBJ2-7; V: TRBV5-6
DNA: TGTGCCATCAGCCCTGGGACGGACACCGGGGAGCTGTTTTTT; CDR3: CAISPGTDTGELFF; D: NA; size: NA; J: TRBJ2-2; V: TRBV10-3
DNA: TGTGCCAGCAGTGCCTTGATCGAGCAGTTCTTC; CDR3: CASSALIEQFF; D: NA; size: few; J: TRBJ2-1; V: TRBV6-1
DNA: TGCGCCAGCAGCCCCGGTCCAGCAACGCAGACCCAGTACTTC; CDR3: CASSPGPATQTQYF; D: NA; size: NA; J: TRBJ2-5; V: TRBV5-1
DNA: TGTGCCAGCAGCAAAGTAACGGGAGTCTGCACCGGGGAGCTGTTTTTT; CDR3: CASSKVTGVCTGELFF; D: NA; size: NA; J: TRBJ2-2; V: TRBV21-1
DNA: TGCAGTGCTAGGGGGGTTGGACAGGGATTGTTT; CDR3: CSARGVGQGLF; D: TRBD1; size: few; J: TRBJ1-5; V: TRBV20-1
DNA: TGCAGCGCCAGAAAGCTCGGACAGACTCCGGGTAGCGGGTACACAGATACGCAGTATTTT; CDR3: CSARKLGQTPGSGYTDTQYF; D: NA; size: few; J: TRBJ2-3; V: TRBV29-1
DNA: TGTGCCGGAACCGGGACCCACGGCGAGCAGTACTTC; CDR3: CAGTGTHGEQYF; D: NA; size: few; J: TRBJ2-7; V: TRBV2
DNA: TGTGCCAGCAGCCTCAGGGACTCTGGAAACACCATATATTTT; CDR3: CASSLRDSGNTIYF; D: NA; size: few; J: TRBJ1-3; V: TRBV7-2
DNA: TGTGCCAGCAGCTTAAGTTTCGGGACAGACTATGGCTACACCTTC; CDR3: CASSLSFGTDYGYTF; D: TRBD1; size: NA; J: TRBJ1-2; V: TRBV11-2
DNA: TGTGCCTGGAGTGTACTCGATTCTAAGAACACCGGGGAGCTGTTTTTT; CDR3: CAWSVLDSKNTGELFF; D: NA; size: few; J: TRBJ2-2; V: TRBV30
DNA: TGTGCCAGCAGCCACTGGCAGAGCTCCTACAATGAGCAGTTCTTC; CDR3: CASSHWQSSYNEQFF; D: NA; size: NA; J: TRBJ2-1; V: TRBV13
DNA: TGTGCCATCAGCACAGGGCCGGGGGAGACCCAGTACTTC; CDR3: CAISTGPGETQYF; D: NA; size: few; J: TRBJ2-5; V: TRBV10-3
DNA: TGTGCCAGCAGCCGAAGGACAGAGAATGAAAAACTGTTTTTT; CDR3: CASSRRTENEKLFF; D: NA; size: few; J: TRBJ1-4; V: TRBV6-1
DNA: TGCAGCGTTGCGGCACCCCTTCAAGAGACCCAGTACTTC; CDR3: CSVAAPLQETQYF; D: NA; size: NA; J: TRBJ2-5; V: TRBV29-1
DNA: TGTGCCAGCAGTGGGGTCAGGGTTGGCACTGAAGCTTTCTTT; CDR3: CASSGVRVGTEAFF; D: NA; size: few; J: TRBJ1-1; V: TRBV2
DNA: TGTGCCAGCAGTTTCCGGCCGAATGAGCAGTTCTTC; CDR3: CASSFRPNEQFF; D: NA; size: few; J: TRBJ2-1; V: TRBV6-5
DNA: TGTGCCAGTGCGCAGGGGGTATATGAAAAACTGTTTTTT; CDR3: CASAQGVYEKLFF; D: TRBD1; size: NA; J: TRBJ1-4; V: TRBV2
DNA: TGCGCCAGCAGTCCCCCACCGGGACCCGAGGCCTCCGAGCAGTACTTC; CDR3: CASSPPPGPEASEQYF; D: NA; size: NA; J: TRBJ2-7; V: TRBV4-1
DNA: TGTGCCACCCGGACTGGGAATACGCAGTATTTT; CDR3: CATRTGNTQYF; D: NA; size: few; J: TRBJ2-3; V: TRBV15
DNA: TGTGCCAGCAGTGTACGACAGGGGACAACAGATACGCAGTATTTT; CDR3: CASSVRQGTTDTQYF; D: TRBD1; size: NA; J: TRBJ2-3; V: TRBV6-1
DNA: TGTGCCAGCAGCGTCCTTTCAGGGTATACGAGCACCGGGGAGCTGTTTTTT; CDR3: CASSVLSGYTSTGELFF; D: NA; size: few; J: TRBJ2-2; V: TRBV9